These T cell receptor beta chains were read from a single sample in a study of T cell repertoires in cytomegalovirus infection. MiXCR was run by TCRdb on the reads, yielding one entry per CDR3 protein. This table holds about 190,000 distinct CDR3 sequences, 28% found once. Sequencing input: PBMCs. The receptors stem from a human donor in good health (CMV status not recorded). Some clones in this sample may be carry-over from other donors' samples. Both conserved end residues are part of each CDR3. A D gene is named only where the DNA matches it firmly. Some rows have no size entry. The others give once, few or many, or a class for an expanded clone.

>NA|TRBV7-9|few|TRBJ1-1
TGTGCCAGCAGCTTAAATTCCCTCGGAAGCCGGACTGAAGCTTTCTTT
CASSLNSLGSRTEAFF
>NA|TRBV12-3/TRBV12-4|many|TRBJ1-1
TGTGCCAGCAGCTTAAAAGGGAACACTGAAGCTTTCTTT
CASSLKGNTEAFF
>NA|TRBV7-2|NA|TRBJ1-1
TGTGCCAGCAGCCGGGGGGGGGGCAGGAACACTGAAGCTTTCTTT
CASSRGGGRNTEAFF
>NA|TRBV12-3/TRBV12-4|NA|TRBJ2-4
TGTGCCAGCAGCCCCGTTAGCATCCTTAATCGAGACATTCAGTACTTC
CASSPVSILNRDIQYF
>TRBD1|TRBV20-1|NA|TRBJ2-3
TGCAGTGCTCAAAATACAGGGGGTAACACAGATACGCAGTATTTT
CSAQNTGGNTDTQYF
>TRBD1|TRBV6-2/TRBV6-3|few|TRBJ1-2
TGTGCCAGCAGTTTCCGACAGGGGAGAGACTATGGCTACACCTTC
CASSFRQGRDYGYTF
>TRBD1|TRBV28|NA|TRBJ1-2
TGTGCCAGCAGTGCGACAGGGGGTCTCTATGGCTACACCTTC
CASSATGGLYGYTF
>NA|TRBV5-1|NA|TRBJ1-1
TGCGCCAGCAGCAACCGGGAGGACACTGTAGCTTTCTTT
CASSNREDTVAFF
>NA|TRBV27|few|TRBJ1-1
TGTGCCAGCAGCAAGGCCTTTAGGGTGAACACTGAAGCTTTCTTT
CASSKAFRVNTEAFF
>NA|TRBV12-3/TRBV12-4|many|TRBJ1-2
TGTGCCATCCGAGGGGGGGTCCTTTACAGTATGGATGGCTACACCTTC
CAIRGGVLYSMDGYTF